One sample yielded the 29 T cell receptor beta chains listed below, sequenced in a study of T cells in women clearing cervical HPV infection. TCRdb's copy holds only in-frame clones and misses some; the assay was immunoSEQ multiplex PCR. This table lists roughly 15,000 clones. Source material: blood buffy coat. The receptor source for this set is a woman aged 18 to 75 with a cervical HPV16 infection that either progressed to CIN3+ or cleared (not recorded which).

The CDR3 spells CASSESRGRAFF. Incomplete CDR3 DNA: TGTGCCAGCAGTGAAAGTAGGGGTAGA. The V gene is TRBV6-1, the J gene TRBJ1-1; D perhaps matches TRBD1 (5 bases). The CDR3 end is not reached by the read, which stops 3 residues before it; the germline J gene fills it in. This CDR3 is 12 amino acids long. The germline V gene encodes CDR1 MNHNS and CDR2 SASEGT.

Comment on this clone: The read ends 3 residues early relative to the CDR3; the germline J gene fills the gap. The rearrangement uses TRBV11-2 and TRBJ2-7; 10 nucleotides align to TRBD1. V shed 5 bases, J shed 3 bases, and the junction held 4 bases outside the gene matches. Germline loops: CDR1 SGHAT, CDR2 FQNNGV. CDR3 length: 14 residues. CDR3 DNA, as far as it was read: TGTGCCAGCAGCCTGGGACAGGGGTTCTACGAG. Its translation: CASSLGQGFYE. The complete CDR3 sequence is CASSLGQGFYEQYF.

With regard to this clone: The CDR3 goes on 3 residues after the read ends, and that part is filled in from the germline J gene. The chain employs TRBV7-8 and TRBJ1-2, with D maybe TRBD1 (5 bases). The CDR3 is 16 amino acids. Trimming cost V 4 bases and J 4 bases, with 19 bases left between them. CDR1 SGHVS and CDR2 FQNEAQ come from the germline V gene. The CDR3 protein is CASSSYQGSMVYGYTF. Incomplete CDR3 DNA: TGTGCCAGCAGCTCATATCAGGGTTCGATGGTCTATGGC.

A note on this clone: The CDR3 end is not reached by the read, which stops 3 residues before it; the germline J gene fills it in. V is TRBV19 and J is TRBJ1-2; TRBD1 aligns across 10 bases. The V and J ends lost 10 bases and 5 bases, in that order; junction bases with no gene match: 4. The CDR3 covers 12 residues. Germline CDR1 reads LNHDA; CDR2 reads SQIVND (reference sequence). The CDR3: CATSDRGYGYTF. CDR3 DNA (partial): TGTGCCACTTCGGACAGGGGGTATGGC.

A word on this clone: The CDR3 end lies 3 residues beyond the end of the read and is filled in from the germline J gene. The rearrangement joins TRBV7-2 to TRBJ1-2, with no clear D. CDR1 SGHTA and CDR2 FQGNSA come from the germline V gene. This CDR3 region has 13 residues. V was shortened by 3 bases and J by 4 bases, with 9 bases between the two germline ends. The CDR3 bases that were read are TGTGCCAGCAGCTTTTCCCAATCCTATGGC. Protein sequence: CASSFSQSYG. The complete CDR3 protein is CASSFSQSYGYTF.

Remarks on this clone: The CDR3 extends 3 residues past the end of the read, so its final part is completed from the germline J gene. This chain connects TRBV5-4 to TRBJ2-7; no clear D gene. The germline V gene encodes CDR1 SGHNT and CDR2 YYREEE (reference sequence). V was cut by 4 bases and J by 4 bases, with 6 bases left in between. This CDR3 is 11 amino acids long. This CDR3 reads CASSSQYEQYF. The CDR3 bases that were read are TGTGCCAGCAGCAGTCAGTACGAG.

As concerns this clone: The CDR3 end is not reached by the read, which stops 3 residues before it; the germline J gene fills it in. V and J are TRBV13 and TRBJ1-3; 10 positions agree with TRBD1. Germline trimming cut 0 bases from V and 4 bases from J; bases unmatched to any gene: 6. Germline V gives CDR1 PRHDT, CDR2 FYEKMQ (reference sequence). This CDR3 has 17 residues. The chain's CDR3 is CASSLGPDRGLGNTIYF. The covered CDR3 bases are TGTGCCAGCAGCTTAGGCCCCGACAGGGGGCTAGGAAACACC.

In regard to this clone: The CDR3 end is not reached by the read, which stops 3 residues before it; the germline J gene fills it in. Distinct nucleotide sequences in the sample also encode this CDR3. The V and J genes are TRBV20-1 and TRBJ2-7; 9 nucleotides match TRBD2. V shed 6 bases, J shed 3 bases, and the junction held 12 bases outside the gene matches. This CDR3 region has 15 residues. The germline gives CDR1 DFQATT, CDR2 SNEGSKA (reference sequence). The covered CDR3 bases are TGCAGTGCCAAACTCACACTAGCGGGCAACTACGAG. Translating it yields CSAKLTLAGNYE. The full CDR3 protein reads CSAKLTLAGNYEQYF.

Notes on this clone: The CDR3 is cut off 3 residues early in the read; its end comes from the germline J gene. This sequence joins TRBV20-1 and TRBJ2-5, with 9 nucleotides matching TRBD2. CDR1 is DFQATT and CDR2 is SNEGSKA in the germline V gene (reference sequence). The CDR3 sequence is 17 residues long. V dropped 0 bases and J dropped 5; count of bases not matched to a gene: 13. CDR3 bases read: TGCAGTGCTAGAGAGACTTATGGGCGGGGGGGCTCGGAGACC. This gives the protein CSARETYGRGGSET. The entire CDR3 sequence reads CSARETYGRGGSETQYF.

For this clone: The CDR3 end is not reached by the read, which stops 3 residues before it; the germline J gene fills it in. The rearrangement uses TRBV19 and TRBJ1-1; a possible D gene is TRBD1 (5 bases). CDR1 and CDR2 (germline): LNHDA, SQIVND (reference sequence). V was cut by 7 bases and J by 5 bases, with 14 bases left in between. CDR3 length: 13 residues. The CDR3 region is CASMAGGGTEAFF. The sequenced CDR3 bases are TGTGCCAGTATGGCAGGCGGGGGGACTGAA. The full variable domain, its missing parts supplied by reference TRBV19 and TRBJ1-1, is DGGITQSPKYLFRKEGQNVTLSCEQNLNHDAMYWYRQDPGQGLRLIYYSQIVNDFQKGDIAEGYSVSREKKESFPLTVTSAQKNPTAFYLCASMAGGGTEAFFGQGTRLTVV.

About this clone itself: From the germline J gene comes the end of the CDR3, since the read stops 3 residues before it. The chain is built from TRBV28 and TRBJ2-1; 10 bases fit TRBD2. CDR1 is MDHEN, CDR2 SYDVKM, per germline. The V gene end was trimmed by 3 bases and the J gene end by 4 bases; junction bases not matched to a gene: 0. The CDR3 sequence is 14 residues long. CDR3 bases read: TGTGCCAGCAGTTTTAGCGGGAGGTACAATGAG. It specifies CASSFSGRYNE. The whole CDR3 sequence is CASSFSGRYNEQFF.

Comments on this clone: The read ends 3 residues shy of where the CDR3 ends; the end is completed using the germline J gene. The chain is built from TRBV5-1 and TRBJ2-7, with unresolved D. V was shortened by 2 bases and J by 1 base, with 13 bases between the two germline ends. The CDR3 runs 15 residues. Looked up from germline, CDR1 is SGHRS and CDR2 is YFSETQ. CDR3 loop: CASSLSGQDSYEQYF. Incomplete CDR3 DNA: TGCGCCAGCAGCTTAAGTGGGCAAGATTCCTACGAG.

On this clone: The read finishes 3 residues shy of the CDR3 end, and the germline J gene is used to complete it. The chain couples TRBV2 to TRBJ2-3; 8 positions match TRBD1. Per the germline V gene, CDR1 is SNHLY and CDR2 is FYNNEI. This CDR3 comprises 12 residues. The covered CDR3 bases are TGTGCCAGCAGTCAGACAGGGGCGGCG. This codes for CASSQTGAA. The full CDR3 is CASSQTGAAQYF.

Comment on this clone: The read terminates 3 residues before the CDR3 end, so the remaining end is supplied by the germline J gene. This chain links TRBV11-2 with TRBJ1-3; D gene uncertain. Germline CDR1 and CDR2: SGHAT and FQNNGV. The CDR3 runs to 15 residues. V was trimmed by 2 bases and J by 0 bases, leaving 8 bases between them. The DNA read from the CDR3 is TGTGCCAGCAGCTTACCGGGTCCCTCTGGAAACACC. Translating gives CASSLPGPSGNT. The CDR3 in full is CASSLPGPSGNTIYF.

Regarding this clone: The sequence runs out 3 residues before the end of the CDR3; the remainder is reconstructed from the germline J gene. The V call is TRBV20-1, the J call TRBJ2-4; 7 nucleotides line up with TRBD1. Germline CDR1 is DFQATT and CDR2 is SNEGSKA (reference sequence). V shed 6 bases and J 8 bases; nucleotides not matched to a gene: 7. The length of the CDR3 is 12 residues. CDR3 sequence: CSASTGFDIQYF. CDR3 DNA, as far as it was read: TGCAGTGCCTCGACAGGGTTTGACATT.

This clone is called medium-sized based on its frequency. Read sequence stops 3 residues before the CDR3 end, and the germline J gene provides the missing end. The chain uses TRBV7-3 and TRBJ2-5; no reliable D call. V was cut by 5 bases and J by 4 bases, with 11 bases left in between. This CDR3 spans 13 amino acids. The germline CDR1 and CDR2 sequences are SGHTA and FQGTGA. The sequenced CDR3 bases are TGTGCCAGCAGCGTATCTAGTACAGAGACC. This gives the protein CASSVSSTET. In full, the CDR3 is CASSVSSTETQYF.

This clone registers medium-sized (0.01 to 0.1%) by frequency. The CDR3: CSARRDRGEKLFF. Incomplete CDR3 DNA: TGCAGTGCTCGCCGGGACAGGGGCGAAAAA. This sequence joins TRBV20-1 and TRBJ1-4; 10 bases map to TRBD1. The read ends 3 residues shy of where the CDR3 ends; the end is completed using the germline J gene. CDR1 and CDR2 (germline): DFQATT, SNEGSKA (reference sequence). Trimming removed 5 bases from V and 8 bases from J; junction bases left unmatched: 5. This CDR3 is 13 amino acids long.

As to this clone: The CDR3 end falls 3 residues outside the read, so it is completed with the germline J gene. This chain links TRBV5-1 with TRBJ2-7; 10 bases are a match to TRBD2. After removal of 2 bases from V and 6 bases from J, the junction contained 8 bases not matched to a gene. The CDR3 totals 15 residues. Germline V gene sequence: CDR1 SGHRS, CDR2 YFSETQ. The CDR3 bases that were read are TGCGCCAGCAGCTTATATAGCGGGGGGCCCCTCGAG. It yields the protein CASSLYSGGPLE. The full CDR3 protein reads CASSLYSGGPLEQYF. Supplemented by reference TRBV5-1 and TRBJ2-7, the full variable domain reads KAGVTQTPRYLIKTRGQQVTLSCSPISGHRSVSWYQQTPGQGLQFLFEYFSETQRNKGNFPGRFSGRQFSNSRSEMNVSTLELGDSALYLCASSLYSGGPLEQYFGPGTRLTVT.

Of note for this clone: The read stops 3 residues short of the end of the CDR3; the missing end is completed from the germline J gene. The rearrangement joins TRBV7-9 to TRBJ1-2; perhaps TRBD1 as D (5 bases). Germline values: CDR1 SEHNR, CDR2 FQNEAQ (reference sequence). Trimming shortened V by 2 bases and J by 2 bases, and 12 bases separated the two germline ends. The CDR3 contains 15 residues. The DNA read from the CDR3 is TGTGCCAGCAGCTTAAAGGGCGGGGACAACTATGGC. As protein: CASSLKGGDNYG. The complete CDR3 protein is CASSLKGGDNYGYTF. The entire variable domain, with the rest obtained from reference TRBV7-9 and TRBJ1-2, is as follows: DTGVSQNPRHKITKRGQNVTFRCDPISEHNRLYWYRQTLGQGPEFLTYFQNEAQLEKSRLLSDRFSAERPKGSFSTLEIQRTEQGDSAMYLCASSLKGGDNYGYTFGSGTRLTVV.

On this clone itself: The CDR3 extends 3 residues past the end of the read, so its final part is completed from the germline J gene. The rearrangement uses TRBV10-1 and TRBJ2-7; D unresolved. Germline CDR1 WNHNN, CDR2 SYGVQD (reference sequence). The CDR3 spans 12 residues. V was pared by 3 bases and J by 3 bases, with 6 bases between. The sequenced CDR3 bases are TGCGCCAGCAGTGAACACCGCTACGAG. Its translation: CASSEHRYE. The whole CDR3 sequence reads CASSEHRYEQYF.

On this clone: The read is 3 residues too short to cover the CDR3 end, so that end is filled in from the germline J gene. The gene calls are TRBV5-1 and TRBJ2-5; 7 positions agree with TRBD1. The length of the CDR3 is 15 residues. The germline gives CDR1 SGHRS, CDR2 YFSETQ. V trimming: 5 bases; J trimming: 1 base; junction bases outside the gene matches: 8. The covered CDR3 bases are TGCGCCAGCAGTCTCGAGGGGGCACCCCAAGAGACC. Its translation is CASSLEGAPQET. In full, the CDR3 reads CASSLEGAPQETQYF. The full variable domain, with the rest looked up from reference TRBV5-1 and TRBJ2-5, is KAGVTQTPRYLIKTRGQQVTLSCSPISGHRSVSWYQQTPGQGLQFLFEYFSETQRNKGNFPGRFSGRQFSNSRSEMNVSTLELGDSALYLCASSLEGAPQETQYFGPGTRLLVL.

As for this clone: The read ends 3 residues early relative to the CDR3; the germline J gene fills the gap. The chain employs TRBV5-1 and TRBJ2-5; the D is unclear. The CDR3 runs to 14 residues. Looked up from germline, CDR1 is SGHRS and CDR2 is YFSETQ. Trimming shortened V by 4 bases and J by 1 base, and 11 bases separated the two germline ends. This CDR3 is CASSPSNPQETQYF. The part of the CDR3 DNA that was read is TGCGCCAGCAGCCCCTCTAACCCCCAAGAGACC.

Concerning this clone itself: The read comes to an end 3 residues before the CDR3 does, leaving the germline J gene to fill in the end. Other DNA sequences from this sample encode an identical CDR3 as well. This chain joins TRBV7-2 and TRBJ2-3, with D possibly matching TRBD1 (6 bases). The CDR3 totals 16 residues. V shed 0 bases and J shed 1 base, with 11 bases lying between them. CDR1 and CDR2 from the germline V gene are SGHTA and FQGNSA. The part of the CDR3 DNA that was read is TGTGCCAGCAGCTTAGCGGGACAATGGGGCACAGATACG. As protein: CASSLAGQWGTDT. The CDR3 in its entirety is CASSLAGQWGTDTQYF.

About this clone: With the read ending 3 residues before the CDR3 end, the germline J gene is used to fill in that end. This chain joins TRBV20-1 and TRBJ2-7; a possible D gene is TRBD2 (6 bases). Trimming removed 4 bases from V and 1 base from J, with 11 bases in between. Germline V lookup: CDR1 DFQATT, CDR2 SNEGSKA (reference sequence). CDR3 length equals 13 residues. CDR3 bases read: TGCAGTGCTATACATGCGGGATCCTACGAG. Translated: CSAIHAGSYE. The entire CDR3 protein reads CSAIHAGSYEQYF.

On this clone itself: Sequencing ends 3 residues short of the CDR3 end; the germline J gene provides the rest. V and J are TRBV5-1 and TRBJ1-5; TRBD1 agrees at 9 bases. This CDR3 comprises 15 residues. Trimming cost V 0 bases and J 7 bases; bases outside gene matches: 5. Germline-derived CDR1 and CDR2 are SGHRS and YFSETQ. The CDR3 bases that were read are TGCGCCAGCAGCTTGGACGGGACAGGGTCCCAGCCC. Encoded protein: CASSLDGTGSQP. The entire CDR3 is CASSLDGTGSQPQHF. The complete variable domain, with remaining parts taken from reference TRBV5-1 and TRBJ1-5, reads KAGVTQTPRYLIKTRGQQVTLSCSPISGHRSVSWYQQTPGQGLQFLFEYFSETQRNKGNFPGRFSGRQFSNSRSEMNVSTLELGDSALYLCASSLDGTGSQPQHFGDGTRLSIL.

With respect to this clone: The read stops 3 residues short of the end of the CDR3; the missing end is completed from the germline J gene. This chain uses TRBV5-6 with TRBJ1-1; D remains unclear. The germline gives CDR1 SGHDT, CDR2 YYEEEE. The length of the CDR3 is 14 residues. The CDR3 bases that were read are TGTGCCAGCAGCTTCTATGGCGGCGCCAACGAA. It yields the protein CASSFYGGANE. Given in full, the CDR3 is CASSFYGGANEAFF.

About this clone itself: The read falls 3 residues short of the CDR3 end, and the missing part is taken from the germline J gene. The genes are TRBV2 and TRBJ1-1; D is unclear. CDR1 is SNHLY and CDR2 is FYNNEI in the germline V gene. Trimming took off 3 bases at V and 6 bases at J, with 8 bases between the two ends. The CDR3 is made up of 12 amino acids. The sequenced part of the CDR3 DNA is TGTGCCAGCAGTGATCCAGGCCCTGAA. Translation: CASSDPGPE. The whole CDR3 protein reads CASSDPGPEAFF.

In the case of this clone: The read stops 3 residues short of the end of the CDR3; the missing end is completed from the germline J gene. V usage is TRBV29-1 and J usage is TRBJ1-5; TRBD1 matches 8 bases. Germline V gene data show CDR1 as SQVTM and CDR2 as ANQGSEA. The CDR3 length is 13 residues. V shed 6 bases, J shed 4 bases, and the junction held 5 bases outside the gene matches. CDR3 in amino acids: CSVRQGTNQPQHF. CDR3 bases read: TGCAGCGTCAGACAGGGGACGAATCAGCCC.

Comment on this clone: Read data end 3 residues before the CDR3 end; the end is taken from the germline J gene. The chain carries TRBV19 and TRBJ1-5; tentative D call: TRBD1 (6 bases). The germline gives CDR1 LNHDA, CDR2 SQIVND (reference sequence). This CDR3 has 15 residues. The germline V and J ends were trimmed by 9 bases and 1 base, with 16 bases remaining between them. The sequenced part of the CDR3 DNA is TGTGCCAGCAAACCGGGACAACTAAGCAATCAGCCC. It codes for CASKPGQLSNQP. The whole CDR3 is CASKPGQLSNQPQHF.